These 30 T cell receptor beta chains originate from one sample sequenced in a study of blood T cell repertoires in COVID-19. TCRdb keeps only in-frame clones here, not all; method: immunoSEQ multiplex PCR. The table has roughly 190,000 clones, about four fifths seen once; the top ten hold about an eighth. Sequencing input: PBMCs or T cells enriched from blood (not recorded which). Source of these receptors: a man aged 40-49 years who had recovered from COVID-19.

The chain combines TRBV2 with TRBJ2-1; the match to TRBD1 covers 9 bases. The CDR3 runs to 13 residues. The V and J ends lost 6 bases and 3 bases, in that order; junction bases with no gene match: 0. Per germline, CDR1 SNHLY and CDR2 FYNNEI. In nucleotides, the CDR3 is TGTGCCAGCAGGGACAGGGGCTACAATGAGCAGTTCTTC. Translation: CASRDRGYNEQFF.

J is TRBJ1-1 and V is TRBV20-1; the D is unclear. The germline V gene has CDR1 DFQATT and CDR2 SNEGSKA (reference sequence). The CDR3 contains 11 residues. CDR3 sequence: CRRLGNTEAFF. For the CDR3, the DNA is TGCAGACGACTGGGGAACACTGAAGCTTTCTTT.

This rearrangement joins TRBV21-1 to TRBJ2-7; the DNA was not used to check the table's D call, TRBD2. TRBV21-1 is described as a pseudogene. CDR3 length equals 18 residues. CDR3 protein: CASSKEEKGLPGSYEQYV. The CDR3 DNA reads TGTGCCAGCAGCAAAGAGGAGAAGGGACTCCCAGGCTCCTACGAGCAGTACGTC.

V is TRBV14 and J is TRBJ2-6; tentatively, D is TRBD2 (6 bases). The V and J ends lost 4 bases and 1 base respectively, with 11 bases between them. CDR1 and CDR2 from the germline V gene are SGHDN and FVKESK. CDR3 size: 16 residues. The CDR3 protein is CASSLIGGSGANVLTF. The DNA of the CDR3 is TGTGCCAGCAGCCTGATTGGGGGGTCTGGGGCCAACGTCCTGACTTTC.

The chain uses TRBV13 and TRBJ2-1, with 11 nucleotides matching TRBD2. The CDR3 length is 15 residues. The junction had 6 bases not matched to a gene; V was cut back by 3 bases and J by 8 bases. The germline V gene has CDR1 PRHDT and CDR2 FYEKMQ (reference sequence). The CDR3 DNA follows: TGTGCCAGCAGCTTTAGCGGGAGGGCCTCATATGAGCAGTTCTTC. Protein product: CASSFSGRASYEQFF. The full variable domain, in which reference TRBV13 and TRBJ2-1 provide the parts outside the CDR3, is AAGVIQSPRHLIKEKRETATLKCYPIPRHDTVYWYQQGPGQDPQFLISFYEKMQSDKGSIPDRFSAQQFSDYHSELNMSSLELGDSALYFCASSFSGRASYEQFFGPGTRLTVL.

The CDR3 bases are TGTGCCAGCAGCGTGAGCCTTCGGGAATCCTACAATGAGCAGTTCTTC. This translates into CASSVSLRESYNEQFF. The chain couples TRBV5-4 to TRBJ2-1, with D tentatively TRBD2 (5 bases). This CDR3 is built from 16 residues. Germline lookup yields CDR1 SGHNT and CDR2 YYREEE (reference sequence). The V gene lost 4 bases and the J gene lost 1 base, with 15 bases spanning the gap.

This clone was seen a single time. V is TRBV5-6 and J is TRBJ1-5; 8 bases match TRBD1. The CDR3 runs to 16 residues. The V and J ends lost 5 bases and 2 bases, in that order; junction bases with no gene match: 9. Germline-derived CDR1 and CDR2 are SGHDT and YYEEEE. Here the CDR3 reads CASRNLAGGGNQPQHF. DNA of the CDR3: TGTGCCAGCAGGAACCTAGCAGGGGGCGGCAATCAGCCCCAGCATTTT. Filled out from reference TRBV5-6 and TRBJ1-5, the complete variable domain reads DAGVTQSPTHLIKTRGQQVTLRCSPKSGHDTVSWYQQALGQGPQFIFQYYEEEERQRGNFPDRFSGHQFPNYSSELNVNALLLGDSALYLCASRNLAGGGNQPQHFGDGTRLSIL.

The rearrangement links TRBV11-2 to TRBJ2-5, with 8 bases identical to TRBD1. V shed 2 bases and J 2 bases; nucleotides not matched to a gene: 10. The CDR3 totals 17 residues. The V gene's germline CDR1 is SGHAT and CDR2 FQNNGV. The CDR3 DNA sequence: TGTGCCAGCAGCTTACAACTAGGACAGGGAAATCAAGAGACCCAGTACTTC. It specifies CASSLQLGQGNQETQYF.

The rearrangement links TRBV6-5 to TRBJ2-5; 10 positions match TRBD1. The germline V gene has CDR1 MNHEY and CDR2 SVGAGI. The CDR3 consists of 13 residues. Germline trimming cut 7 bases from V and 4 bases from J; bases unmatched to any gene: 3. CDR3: CASKGQGVETQYF. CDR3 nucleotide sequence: TGTGCCAGCAAAGGACAGGGGGTAGAGACCCAGTACTTC.

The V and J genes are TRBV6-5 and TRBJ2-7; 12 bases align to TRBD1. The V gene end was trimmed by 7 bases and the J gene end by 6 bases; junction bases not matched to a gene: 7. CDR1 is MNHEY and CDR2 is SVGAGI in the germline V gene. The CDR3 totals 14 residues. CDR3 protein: CASKRGQGAGEQYV. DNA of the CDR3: TGTGCCAGCAAGAGGGGACAGGGGGCTGGCGAGCAGTACGTC.

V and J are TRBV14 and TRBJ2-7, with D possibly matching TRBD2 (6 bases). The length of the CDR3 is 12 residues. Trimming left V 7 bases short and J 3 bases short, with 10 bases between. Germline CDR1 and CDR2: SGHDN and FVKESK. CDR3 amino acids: CASTADYYEQYV. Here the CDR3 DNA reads TGTGCCAGCACGGCGGACTACTACGAGCAGTACGTC.

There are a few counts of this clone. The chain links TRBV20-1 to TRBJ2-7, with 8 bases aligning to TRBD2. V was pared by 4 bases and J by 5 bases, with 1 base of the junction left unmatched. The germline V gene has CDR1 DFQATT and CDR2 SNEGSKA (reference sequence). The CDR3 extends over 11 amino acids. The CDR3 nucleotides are TGCAGTGCTACTAGCGGGCACGAGCAGTACGTC. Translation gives CSATSGHEQYV.

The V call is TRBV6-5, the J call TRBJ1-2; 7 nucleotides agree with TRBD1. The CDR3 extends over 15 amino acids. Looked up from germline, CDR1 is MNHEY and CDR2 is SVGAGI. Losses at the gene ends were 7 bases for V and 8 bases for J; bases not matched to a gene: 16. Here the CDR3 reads CASTPGGTVPGGYTF. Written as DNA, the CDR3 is TGTGCCAGCACCCCGGGTGGGACAGTCCCGGGAGGCTACACCTTC.

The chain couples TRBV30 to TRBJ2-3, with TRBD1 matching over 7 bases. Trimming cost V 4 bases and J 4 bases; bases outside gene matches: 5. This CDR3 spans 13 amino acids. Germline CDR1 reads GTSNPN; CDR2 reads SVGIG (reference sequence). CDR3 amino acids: CAWKRGQADTQYF. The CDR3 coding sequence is TGTGCCTGGAAGAGGGGGCAGGCAGATACGCAGTATTTT.

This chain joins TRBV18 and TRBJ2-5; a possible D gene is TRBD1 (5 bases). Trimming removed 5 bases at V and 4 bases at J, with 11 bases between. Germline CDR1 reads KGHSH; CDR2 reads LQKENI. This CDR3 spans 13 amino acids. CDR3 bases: TGTGCCAGCTCAACGGACACCGCAGAGACCCAGTACTTC. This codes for CASSTDTAETQYF.

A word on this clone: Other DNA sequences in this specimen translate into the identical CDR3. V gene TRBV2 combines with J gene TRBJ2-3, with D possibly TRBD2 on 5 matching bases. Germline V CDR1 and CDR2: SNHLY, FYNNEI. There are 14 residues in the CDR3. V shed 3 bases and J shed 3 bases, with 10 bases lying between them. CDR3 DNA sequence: TGTGCCAGCAGTGAGGCCCTAGCTACAGATACGCAGTATTTT. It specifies CASSEALATDTQYF.

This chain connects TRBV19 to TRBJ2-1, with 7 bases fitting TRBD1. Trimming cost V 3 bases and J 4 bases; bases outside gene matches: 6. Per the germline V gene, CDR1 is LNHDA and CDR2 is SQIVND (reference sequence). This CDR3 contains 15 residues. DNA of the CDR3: TGTGCCAGTAGTATTGAGGGGGCGCCTTACAATGAGCAGTTCTTC. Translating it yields CASSIEGAPYNEQFF.

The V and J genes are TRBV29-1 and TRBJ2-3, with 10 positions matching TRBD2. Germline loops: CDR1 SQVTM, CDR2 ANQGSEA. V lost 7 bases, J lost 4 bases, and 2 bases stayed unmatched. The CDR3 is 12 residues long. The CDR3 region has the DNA TGCAGCGAGCGGGAGGGGTCAGATACGCAGTATTTT. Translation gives CSEREGSDTQYF.

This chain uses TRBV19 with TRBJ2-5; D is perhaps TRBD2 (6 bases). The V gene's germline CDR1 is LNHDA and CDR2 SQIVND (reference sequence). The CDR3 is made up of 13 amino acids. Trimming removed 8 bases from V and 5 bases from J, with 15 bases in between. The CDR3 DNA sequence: TGTGCCAGTGGGGGGACGCCGGGGGAGACCCAGTACTTC. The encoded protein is CASGGTPGETQYF.

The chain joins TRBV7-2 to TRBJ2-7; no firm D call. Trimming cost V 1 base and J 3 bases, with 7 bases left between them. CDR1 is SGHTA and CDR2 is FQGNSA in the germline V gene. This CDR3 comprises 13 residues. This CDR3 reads CASSLERFYEQYF. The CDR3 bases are TGTGCCAGCAGCTTAGAGCGATTCTACGAGCAGTACTTC. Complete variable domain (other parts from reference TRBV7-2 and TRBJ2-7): GAGVSQSPSNKVTEKGKDVELRCDPISGHTALYWYRQSLGQGLEFLIYFQGNSAPDKSGLPSDRFSAERTGGSVSTLTIQRTQQEDSAVYLCASSLERFYEQYFGPGTRLTVT.

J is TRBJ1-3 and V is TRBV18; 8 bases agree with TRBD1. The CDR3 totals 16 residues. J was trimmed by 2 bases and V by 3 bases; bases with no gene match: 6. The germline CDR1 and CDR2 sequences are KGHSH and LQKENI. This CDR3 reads CASSPAGGEAGNTIYF. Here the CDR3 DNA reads TGTGCCAGCTCACCGGCAGGGGGCGAGGCTGGAAACACCATATATTTT.

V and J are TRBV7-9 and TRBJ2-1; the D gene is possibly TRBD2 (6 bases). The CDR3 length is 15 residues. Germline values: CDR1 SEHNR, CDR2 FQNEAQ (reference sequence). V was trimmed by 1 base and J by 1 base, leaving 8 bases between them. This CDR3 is CASSLDSGSYNEQFF. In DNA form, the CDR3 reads TGTGCCAGCAGCTTAGATAGCGGTTCCTACAATGAGCAGTTCTTC.

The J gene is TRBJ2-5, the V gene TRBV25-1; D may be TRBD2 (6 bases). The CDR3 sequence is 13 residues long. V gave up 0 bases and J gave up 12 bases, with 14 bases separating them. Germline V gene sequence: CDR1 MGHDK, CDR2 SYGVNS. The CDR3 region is CASSEYGGVTEYF. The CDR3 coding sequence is TGTGCCAGCAGTGAATATGGAGGGGTGACGGAGTACTTC. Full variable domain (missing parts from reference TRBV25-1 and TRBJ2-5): EADIYQTPRYLVIGTGKKITLECSQTMGHDKMYWYQQDPGMELHLIHYSYGVNSTEKGDLSSESTVSRIRTEHFPLTLESARPSHTSQYLCASSEYGGVTEYFGPGTRLLVL.

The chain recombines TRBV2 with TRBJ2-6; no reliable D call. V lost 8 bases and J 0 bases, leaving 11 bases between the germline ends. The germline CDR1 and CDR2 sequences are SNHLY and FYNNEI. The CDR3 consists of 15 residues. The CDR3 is CASGEGASGANVLTF. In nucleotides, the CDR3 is TGTGCCAGCGGAGAAGGAGCCTCTGGGGCCAACGTCCTGACTTTC.

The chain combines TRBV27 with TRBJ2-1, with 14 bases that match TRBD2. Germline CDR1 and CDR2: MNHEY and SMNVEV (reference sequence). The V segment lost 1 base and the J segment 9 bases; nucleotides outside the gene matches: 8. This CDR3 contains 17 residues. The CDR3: CASSLWPGLAGEVEQFF. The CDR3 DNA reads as TGTGCCAGCAGTTTATGGCCGGGACTAGCGGGAGAGGTTGAGCAGTTCTTC.

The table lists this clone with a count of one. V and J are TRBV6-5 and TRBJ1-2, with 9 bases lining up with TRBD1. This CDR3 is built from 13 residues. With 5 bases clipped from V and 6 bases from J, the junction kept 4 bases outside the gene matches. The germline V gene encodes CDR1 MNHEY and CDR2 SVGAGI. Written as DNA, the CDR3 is TGTGCCAGCAGTCTTGGACAGGGGAATGGCTACACCTTC. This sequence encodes CASSLGQGNGYTF.

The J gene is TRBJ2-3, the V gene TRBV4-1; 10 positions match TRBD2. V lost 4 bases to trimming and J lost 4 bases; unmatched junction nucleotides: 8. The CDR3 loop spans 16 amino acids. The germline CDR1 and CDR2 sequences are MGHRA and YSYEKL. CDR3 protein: CASSPEPSGRADTQYF. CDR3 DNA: TGCGCCAGCAGCCCCGAACCCAGCGGGAGGGCAGATACGCAGTATTTT.

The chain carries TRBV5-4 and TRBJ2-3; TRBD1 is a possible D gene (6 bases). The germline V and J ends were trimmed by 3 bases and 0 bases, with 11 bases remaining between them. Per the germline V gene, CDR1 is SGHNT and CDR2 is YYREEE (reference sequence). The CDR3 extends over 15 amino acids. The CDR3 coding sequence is TGTGCCAGCAGCTCGGACAGATCTAGCACAGATACGCAGTATTTT. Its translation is CASSSDRSSTDTQYF.

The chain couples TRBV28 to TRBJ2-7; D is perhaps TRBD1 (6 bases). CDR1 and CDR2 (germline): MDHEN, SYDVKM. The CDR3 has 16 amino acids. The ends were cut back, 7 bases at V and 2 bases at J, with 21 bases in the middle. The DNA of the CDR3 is TGTGCCAGCAACACCGACAGGACGAGTATAGCCTACGAGCAGTACTTC. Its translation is CASNTDRTSIAYEQYF.

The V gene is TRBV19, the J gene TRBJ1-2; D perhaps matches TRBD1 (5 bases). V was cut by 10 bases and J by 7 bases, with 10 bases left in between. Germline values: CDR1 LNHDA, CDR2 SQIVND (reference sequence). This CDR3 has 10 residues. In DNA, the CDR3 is TGTGCCACCGGGGACTTTGGCTACACCTTC. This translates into CATGDFGYTF.